This record looks at one T cell receptor (beta chain) sequence and its context. Its specificity is unknown. TCRdb keeps only in-frame clones here, not all; method: immunoSEQ multiplex PCR. The sample has a few million clones; approximately 93% are singletons. The data were obtained in a study of shared clonotypes between healthy human individuals. The study, taken as a whole, reports: Across several donors, naive CD4 shared around 5%, naive CD8 more than 3%, memory CD4 2% to 2.5%, memory CD8 0.4%.

CDR1 is MGHRA and CDR2 is YSYEKL in the germline V gene. The V segment lost 2 bases and the J segment 2 bases; nucleotides outside the gene matches: 3. The CDR3 runs 16 residues. The rearrangement joins TRBV4-1 to TRBJ2-1; 10 bases align to TRBD1. Material for sequencing was naive CD4+ T cells from PBMCs. The subset here: CD45RA+ positively selected. The receptor was isolated from a man aged 18 to 30 in good health. Some clones in this sample may be carry-over from other donors' samples. In nucleotides, the CDR3 is TGCGCCAGCAGCCAAAGCGACAGGGGGCCCTACAATGAGCAGTTCTTC. It is translated as CASSQSDRGPYNEQFF.